This T cell receptor beta chain is from a study of a mutant IDH1 vaccine in newly diagnosed glioma (dated by TCRdb to the early 2020s). About the full investigation: Vaccination started 4-6 weeks after radiotherapy alone, or was given together with temozolomide cycles in the groups whose treatment included chemotherapy. Before enrollment, patients had received standard therapy of radiotherapy alone, temozolomide alone, or radiochemotherapy with temozolomide; most received the combination. Peripheral blood was collected at six visits: V03 (baseline), V05, V07, V10, V12 and V13. The week-35 safety follow-up took place at visit V12, and the week-47 end of study took place at visit V13. For exploratory analyses, longitudinal TCRB deep sequencing was carried out in about 25 treated patients wherever samples were available. Of the 32 treated patients, approximately 62% were male and around 40% were female, and the mean age was approximately 39 years. General study outcomes and caveats: Selection of PBMC samples for TCRB deep sequencing was based on availability. Pseudoprogression appeared unrelated to alterations in the top peripheral T cell clonotypes detected by TCRB sequencing. It was noted by the authors that analyses of patient blood samples could not be reproduced owing to sample limitations. Immune responses induced by the vaccine were seen in approximately 93% of patients across multiple MHC alleles.

The germline V gene (reference sequence) supplies CDR1 SSHAT and CDR2 FNYEAQ. The CDR3 runs 14 residues from the cysteine to the phenylalanine. Only CDR3 DNA is held: 42 bases, read in frame from base 1. Library construction relied on the immunoSEQ multiplex PCR assay. Following the manufacturer's protocol, the hsTCRB Kit was used to amplify rearranged TCR beta chain sequences. Sequencing of TCRB libraries was carried out on an Illumina MiSeq. On the authors' methods: The proprietary platform of the kit vendor was used for demultiplexing, trimming and gene mapping. Held by TCRdb, this immuneACCESS table contains in-frame sequences only and omits some clones. Under half of the omission traces to an unresolved V gene where checked; the cause of the rest is unknown. D and trimming were read from the DNA, whereas the V and J calls and clone size are those reported in that table. For this sample the table gives roughly 64,000 clones, of which 74% were detected only once. The ten largest clones add up to 4.7% of the sample.

The time point label, read with the paper, signifies: week 35, safety follow-up. A 20-mer mutant IDH1 peptide at 300 micrograms in Montanide made up each vaccine dose, which was injected subcutaneously together with topical imiquimod. Patients received eight vaccinations in weeks 1, 3, 5, 7, 11, 15, 19 and 23, corresponding to visits V03 through V10. Donors had newly diagnosed WHO grade 3 or 4 IDH1-mutant astrocytomas with loss of nuclear ATRX. The samples were drawn from NOA16, a multicentre, single-arm, open-label phase I trial in Germany that tested a mutant IDH1 peptide vaccine in humans for the first time. Genomic DNA for TCRB sequencing was extracted from EDTA blood using the DNeasy Blood and Tissue Kit. This clone was observed once. Its antigen remains undetermined. The junction departs from the called germline gene at one end, perhaps through a read error.

The sequence was collected from a man aged 50 or older with glioma. Specimen: PBMCs, collected from a glioma patient whose treatment included an IDH1 peptide vaccine. This chain joins TRBV7-7 to TRBJ2-7; 8 bases in the junction line up with TRBD1. The DNA sequence is TGTGCTAGCAGCCCACGGACAGGGTCTAGCGAGCAGTACTTC. Translated, it gives CASSPRTGSSEQYF.